This T cell receptor (beta chain) was sequenced for a study of Ad26.COV2.S vaccination and SARS-CoV-2 variants. Points from the study as a whole: Reportedly, after vaccination the spike-specific CD8+ and CD4+ T cell responses displayed substantial breadth.

The treatment is: over 15 received Ad26.COV2.S at low or high dose, single or two shots; about 5 received placebo; per-sample allocation not given. The samples date from day 63 after the first vaccine or placebo injection. Clones were sequenced by immunoSEQ multiplex PCR, and TCRdb holds only the in-frame ones, with some missing. The table records hundreds of thousands of clones, roughly nine tenths of them present only once. Details on this clone: Its antigen is not identified.

Trimming at V came to 0 bases and at J to 8 bases, leaving 6 bases not matched to a gene. CDR3 length: 16 amino acids. Looked up from germline, CDR1 is SGHVS and CDR2 is FNYEAQ. This chain uses TRBV7-6 with TRBJ1-4, with 10 bases that match TRBD1. The material was peripheral blood, obtained in a trial of Ad26.COV2.S vaccine versus placebo. This TCR came from a person between 18 and 59 years old who received the Ad26.COV2.S COVID-19 vaccine or a placebo. In nucleotides, the CDR3 is TGTGCCAGCAGCTTAGCGGGACAGGGGATTGGGGAAAAACTGTTTTTT. Translated: CASSLAGQGIGEKLFF.